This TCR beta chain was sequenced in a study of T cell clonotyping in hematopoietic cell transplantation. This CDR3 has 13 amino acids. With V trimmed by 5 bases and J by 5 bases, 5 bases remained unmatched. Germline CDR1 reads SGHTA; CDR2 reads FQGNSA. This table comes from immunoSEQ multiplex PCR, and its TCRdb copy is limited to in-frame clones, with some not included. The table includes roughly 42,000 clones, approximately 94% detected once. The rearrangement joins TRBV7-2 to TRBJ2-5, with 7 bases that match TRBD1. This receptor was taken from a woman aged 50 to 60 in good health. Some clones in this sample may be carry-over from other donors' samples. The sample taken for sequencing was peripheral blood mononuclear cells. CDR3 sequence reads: CASSQGGGETQYF. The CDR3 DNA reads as TGTGCCAGCAGCCAAGGGGGCGGGGAGACCCAGTACTTC.